This passage covers 6 T cell receptor beta chains from one sample sequenced in a study of blood T cell repertoires in COVID-19. TCRdb's copy holds only in-frame clones and misses some; the assay was immunoSEQ multiplex PCR. The sample consists of more than 35,000 clones, about 90% of them appearing once. The sequenced sample was peripheral blood. Receptor source: a woman aged 25-40 years in a cohort sampled during active COVID-19.

This chain connects TRBV11-2 to TRBJ2-7; 11 bases line up with TRBD2. V trimming: 6 bases; J trimming: 3 bases; junction bases outside the gene matches: 7. CDR1 and CDR2 (germline): SGHAT, FQNNGV. The CDR3 is 15 residues long. CDR3 nucleotide sequence: TGTGCCAGCAGTCCCACCGGGACTAGCGGCTACGAGCAGTACTTC. Encoded protein: CASSPTGTSGYEQYF.

This clone was counted once. In DNA, the CDR3 is TGCGCCAGCAGCTTGGGCGCCAATCAAGAGACCCAGTACTTC. The encoded protein is CASSLGANQETQYF. J is TRBJ2-5 and V is TRBV5-1; D uncertain. The V and J ends lost 0 bases and 2 bases respectively, with 8 bases between them. Germline CDR1 and CDR2: SGHRS and YFSETQ. The CDR3 totals 14 residues.

This rearrangement joins TRBV10-3 to TRBJ1-2; D may be TRBD1 (6 bases). This CDR3 is built from 13 residues. V dropped 6 bases and J dropped 0 bases, with 8 bases sitting between them. From germline, CDR1 is ENHRY and CDR2 SYGVKD. The CDR3 here is CAISGQPNYGYTF. In DNA form, the CDR3 reads TGTGCCATCAGCGGACAGCCTAACTATGGCTACACCTTC.

This sequence joins TRBV6-4 and TRBJ1-1, with D unclear. CDR3 length: 13 amino acids. Germline V gene data show CDR1 as MRHNA and CDR2 as SNTAGT. Trimming removed 6 bases from V and 3 bases from J, with 11 bases in between. The chain's CDR3 is CASRAGFDTEAFF. CDR3 bases: TGTGCCAGCAGGGCAGGATTTGACACTGAAGCTTTCTTT.

This chain links TRBV6-6 with TRBJ2-7, with 7 bases identical to TRBD2. Germline lookup yields CDR1 MNHNY and CDR2 SVGAGI (reference sequence). Unmatched junction bases numbered 10, after V lost 4 bases and J lost 7 bases. CDR3 size: 14 residues. DNA for the CDR3: TGTGCCAGCAGTTCAGCGGGATTAGAGGTGGAGCAGTACTTC. As protein: CASSSAGLEVEQYF.

V and J are TRBV6-5 and TRBJ2-5; D unclear. The CDR3 loop spans 11 amino acids. Trimming took 6 bases from V and 1 from J, leaving 3 bases between them. Germline CDR1 is MNHEY and CDR2 is SVGAGI. The CDR3 spells CASSFQETQYF. The CDR3 bases are TGTGCCAGCAGCTTCCAAGAGACCCAGTACTTC.